A single T cell receptor beta chain is shown here with its context. No antigen is known for it. A much larger clonotype is one base distant, so this may be a read error. TCRdb re-called the PCR reads with MiXCR, one entry per CDR3 protein. The sample holds tens of thousands of distinct CDR3 sequences, under 20% seen once. This sample was included in a study of molecular identifiers for immune sequencing clone quantification. Whole-study findings and limits: Jurkat TCR RNA that was spiked in from one cell was reportedly detectable among roughly 1 million naive cells. Clone sizes that are highly expanded could be underestimated when identical TCR molecules share a barcode.

Sorted naive CD8 T cells were those defined as CD8+CD4-CCR7+CD45RA+. Source material: naive CD8+ T cells from blood, with Jurkat cell RNA spiked in. Described subset: FACS-sorted CD8+CD4-CCR7+CD45RA+ naive T cells. The sequence was collected from a human donor in good health. Some libraries in this study had Jurkat cell RNA spiked in.

The CDR3 spells CASSPMTGVAFF. The CDR3 region has the DNA TGTGCCAGCAGTCCGATGACAGGGGTTGCTTTCTTT. The chain has TRBV27 and TRBJ1-1; 8 nucleotides align to TRBD1. Germline CDR1 is MNHEY and CDR2 is SMNVEV (reference sequence). This CDR3 region has 12 residues. Trimming took 5 bases from V and 11 from J; bases not matched to a gene: 7.